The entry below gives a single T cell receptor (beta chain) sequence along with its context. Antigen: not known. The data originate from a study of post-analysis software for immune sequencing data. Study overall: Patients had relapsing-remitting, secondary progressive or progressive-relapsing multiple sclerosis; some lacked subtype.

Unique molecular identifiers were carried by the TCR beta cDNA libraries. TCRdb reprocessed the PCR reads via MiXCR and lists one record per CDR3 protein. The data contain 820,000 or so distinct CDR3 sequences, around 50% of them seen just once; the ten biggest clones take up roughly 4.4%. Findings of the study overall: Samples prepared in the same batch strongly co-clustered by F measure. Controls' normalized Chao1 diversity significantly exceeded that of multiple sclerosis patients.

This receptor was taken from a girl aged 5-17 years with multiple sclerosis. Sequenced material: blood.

CDR3 DNA sequence: TGTGCCACCAGTGATGGATCCCTTAATGAGCAGTTCTTC. Translated, it gives CATSDGSLNEQFF. The chain links TRBV24-1 to TRBJ2-1; D is uncertain. The CDR3 spans 13 residues. CDR1 KGHDR and CDR2 SFDVKD come from the germline V gene. V was pared by 3 bases and J by 7 bases, with 9 bases between.